This record looks at one T cell receptor (beta chain) sequence and its context. Its antigen is as yet unknown. The data were taken from a study of cytomegalovirus exposure and HLA in healthy donors. Study results and limitations: The study listed approximately 170 cytomegalovirus-associated TCR beta chains.

Sequenced by immunoSEQ multiplex PCR; TCRdb stores in-frame clones only, minus some. Of fewer than 90,000 clones listed, 84% are singletons. V lost 6 bases and J lost 0, with 14 bases in between. The CDR3 contains 16 residues. Per the germline V gene, CDR1 is WSHSY and CDR2 is SAAADI. This TCR derives from a woman aged 18-35 years in good health and CMV-seropositive. Material for sequencing was PBMCs. The chain joins TRBV10-2 to TRBJ1-4, with D perhaps matching TRBD1 (5 bases). CDR3 sequence (DNA): TGCGCCAGCAGCGAGATGGGGGGGGCAACTAATGAAAAACTGTTTTTT. This codes for CASSEMGGATNEKLFF.